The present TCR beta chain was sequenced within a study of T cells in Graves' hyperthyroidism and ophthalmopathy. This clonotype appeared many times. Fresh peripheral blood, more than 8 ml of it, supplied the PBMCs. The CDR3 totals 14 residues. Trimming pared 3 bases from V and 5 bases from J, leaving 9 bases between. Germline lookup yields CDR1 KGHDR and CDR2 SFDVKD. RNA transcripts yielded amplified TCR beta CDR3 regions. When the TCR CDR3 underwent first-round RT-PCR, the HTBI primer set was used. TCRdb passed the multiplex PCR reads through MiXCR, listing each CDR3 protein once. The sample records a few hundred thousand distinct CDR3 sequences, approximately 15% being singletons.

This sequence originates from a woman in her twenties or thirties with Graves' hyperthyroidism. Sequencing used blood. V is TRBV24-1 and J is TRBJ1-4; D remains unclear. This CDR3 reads CATSDPGLNEKLFF. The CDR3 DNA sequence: TGTGCCACCAGTGATCCGGGCTTGAATGAAAAACTGTTTTTT.